The 2 T cell receptor beta chains below were found in one sample sequenced in a study of identical twins. TCRdb re-analysed the 5' RACE reads in MiXCR, keeping a single row per CDR3 protein. The sample records roughly 490,000 distinct CDR3 sequences, 14% being singletons. These data were also reused for a study on yellow fever vaccine responses in identical twins.

Sequencing was performed on CD4+ T cells sorted from blood. All receptors come from a woman between 18 and 29 years old in good health.

This clonotype showed up just a few times. The chain recombines TRBV12-3 or TRBV12-4 with TRBJ1-5; perhaps TRBD1 as D (5 bases). This CDR3 has 14 residues. V was pared by 2 bases and J by 7 bases, with 12 bases between. CDR3 amino acids: CASSLTGESQPQHF. CDR3 DNA: TGTGCCAGCAGTTTAACAGGTGAGAGCCAGCCCCAGCATTTT.

The chain uses TRBV2 and TRBJ2-7, with 8 bases that match TRBD1. Losses at the gene ends were 6 bases for V and 4 bases for J; bases not matched to a gene: 14. Per germline, CDR1 SNHLY and CDR2 FYNNEI. CDR3 size: 16 residues. The CDR3 sequence: CASRGNPDRGKYEQYF. CDR3 DNA: TGTGCCAGCAGGGGAAATCCCGACAGGGGAAAGTACGAGCAGTACTTC. The full variable domain, rest sourced from reference TRBV2 and TRBJ2-7, is EPEVTQTPSHQVTQMGQEVILRCVPISNHLYFYWYRQILGQKVEFLVSFYNNEISEKSEIFDDQFSVERPDGSNFTLKIRSTKLEDSAMYFCASRGNPDRGKYEQYFGPGTRLTVT.